This T cell receptor beta chain was retrieved from a study of T cells in Graves' hyperthyroidism and ophthalmopathy. Researchers took RNA transcripts and amplified the TCR beta CDR3 regions from them. TCR CDR3 regions were first amplified by RT-PCR with HTBI primers. TCRdb processed the multiplex PCR reads anew with MiXCR; each CDR3 protein has one entry. The sample has around 440,000 distinct CDR3 sequences; 15% to 18% are singletons. The diagnostic basis comprised clinical symptoms, serum thyroxine and TRAb, thyroid ultrasound and orbital computed tomography. Trimming took 0 bases from V and 10 from J, leaving 10 bases between them. The germline V gene encodes CDR1 SGHRS and CDR2 YFSETQ. The CDR3 totals 12 residues. This clonotype was seen a handful of times.

The sample taken for sequencing was blood. The chain combines TRBV5-1 with TRBJ1-1; D is ambiguous. The sequence derives from a woman under 30 with Graves' hyperthyroidism. CDR3 protein: CASSLGPEVAFF. CDR3 DNA: TGCGCCAGCAGCTTGGGGCCGGAAGTAGCTTTCTTT.